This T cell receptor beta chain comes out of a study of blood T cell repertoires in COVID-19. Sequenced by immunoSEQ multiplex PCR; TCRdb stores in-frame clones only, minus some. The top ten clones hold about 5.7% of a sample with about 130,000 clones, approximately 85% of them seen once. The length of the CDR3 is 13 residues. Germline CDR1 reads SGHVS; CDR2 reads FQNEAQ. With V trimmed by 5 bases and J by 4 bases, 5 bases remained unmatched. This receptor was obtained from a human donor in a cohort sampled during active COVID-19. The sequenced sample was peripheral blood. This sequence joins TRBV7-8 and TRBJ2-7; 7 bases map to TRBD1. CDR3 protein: CASSHDRAYEQYF. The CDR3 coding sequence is TGTGCCAGCAGCCATGACAGGGCGTACGAGCAGTACTTC.